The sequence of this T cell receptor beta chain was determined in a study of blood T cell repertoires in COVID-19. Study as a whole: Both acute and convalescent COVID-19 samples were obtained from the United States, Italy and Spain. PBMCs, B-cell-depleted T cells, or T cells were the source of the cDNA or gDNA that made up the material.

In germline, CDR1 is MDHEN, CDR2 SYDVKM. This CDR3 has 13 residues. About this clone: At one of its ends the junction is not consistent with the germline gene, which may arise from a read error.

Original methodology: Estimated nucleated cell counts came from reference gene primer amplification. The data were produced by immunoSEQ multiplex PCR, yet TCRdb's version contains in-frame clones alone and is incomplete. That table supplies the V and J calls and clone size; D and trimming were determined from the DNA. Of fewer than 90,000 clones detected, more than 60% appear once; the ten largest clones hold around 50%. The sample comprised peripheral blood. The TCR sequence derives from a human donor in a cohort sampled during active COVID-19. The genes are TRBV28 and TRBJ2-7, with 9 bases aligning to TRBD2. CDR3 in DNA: TGTGCCAGCAGTGTGACTAGCGGCCCACTTTTGAACTTC. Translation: CASSVTSGPLLNF.